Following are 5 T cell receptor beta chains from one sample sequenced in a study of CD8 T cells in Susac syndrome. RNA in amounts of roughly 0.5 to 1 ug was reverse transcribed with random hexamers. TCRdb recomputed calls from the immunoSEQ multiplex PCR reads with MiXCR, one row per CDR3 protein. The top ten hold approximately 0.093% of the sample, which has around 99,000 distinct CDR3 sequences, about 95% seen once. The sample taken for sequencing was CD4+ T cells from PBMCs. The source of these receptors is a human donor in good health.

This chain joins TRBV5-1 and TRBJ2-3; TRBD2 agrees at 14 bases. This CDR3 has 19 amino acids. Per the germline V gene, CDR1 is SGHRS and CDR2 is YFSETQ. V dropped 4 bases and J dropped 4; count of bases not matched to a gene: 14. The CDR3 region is CASSALPGLAGVEADTQYF. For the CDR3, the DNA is TGCGCCAGCAGCGCCCTACCGGGACTAGCGGGAGTCGAGGCAGATACGCAGTATTTT.

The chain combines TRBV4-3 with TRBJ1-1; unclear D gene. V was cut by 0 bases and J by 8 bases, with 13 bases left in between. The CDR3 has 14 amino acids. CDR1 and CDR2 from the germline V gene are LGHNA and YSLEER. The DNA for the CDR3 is TGCGCCAGCAGCCAAGATATTCACGGCTTGGAAGCTTTCTTT. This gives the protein CASSQDIHGLEAFF.

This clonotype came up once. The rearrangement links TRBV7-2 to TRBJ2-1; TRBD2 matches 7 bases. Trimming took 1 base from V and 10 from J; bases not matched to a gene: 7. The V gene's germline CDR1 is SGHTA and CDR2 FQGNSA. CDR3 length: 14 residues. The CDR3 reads CASSLGTSPREQFF. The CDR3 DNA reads TGTGCCAGCAGCTTAGGGACTAGTCCTAGGGAGCAGTTCTTC.

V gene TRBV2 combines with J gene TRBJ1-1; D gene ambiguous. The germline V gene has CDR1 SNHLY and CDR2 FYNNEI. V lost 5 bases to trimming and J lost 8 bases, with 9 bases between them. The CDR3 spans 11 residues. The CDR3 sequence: CASSYGPEAFF. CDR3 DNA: TGTGCCAGCAGTTACGGACCCGAAGCTTTCTTT.

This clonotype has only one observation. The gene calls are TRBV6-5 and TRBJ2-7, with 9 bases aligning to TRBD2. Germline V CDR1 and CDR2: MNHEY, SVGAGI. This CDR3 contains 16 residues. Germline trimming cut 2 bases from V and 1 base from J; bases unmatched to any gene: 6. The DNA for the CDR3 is TGTGCCAGCAGTTACAGTACTAGCGGGCTATCCTACGAGCAGTACTTC. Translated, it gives CASSYSTSGLSYEQYF.